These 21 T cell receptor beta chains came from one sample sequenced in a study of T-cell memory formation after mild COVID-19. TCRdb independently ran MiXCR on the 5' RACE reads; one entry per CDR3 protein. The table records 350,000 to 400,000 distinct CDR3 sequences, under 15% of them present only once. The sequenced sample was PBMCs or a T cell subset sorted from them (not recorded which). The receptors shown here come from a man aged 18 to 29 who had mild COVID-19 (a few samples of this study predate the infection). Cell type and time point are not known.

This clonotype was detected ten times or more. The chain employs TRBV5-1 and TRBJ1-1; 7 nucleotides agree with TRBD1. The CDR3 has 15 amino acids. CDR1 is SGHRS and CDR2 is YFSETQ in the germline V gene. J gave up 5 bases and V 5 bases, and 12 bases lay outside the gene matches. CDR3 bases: TGCGCCAGCAGTTTCGACAGGGCGGAAACGACTGAAGCTTTCTTT. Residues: CASSFDRAETTEAFF. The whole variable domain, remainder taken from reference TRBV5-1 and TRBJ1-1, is KAGVTQTPRYLIKTRGQQVTLSCSPISGHRSVSWYQQTPGQGLQFLFEYFSETQRNKGNFPGRFSGRQFSNSRSEMNVSTLELGDSALYLCASSFDRAETTEAFFGQGTRLTVV.

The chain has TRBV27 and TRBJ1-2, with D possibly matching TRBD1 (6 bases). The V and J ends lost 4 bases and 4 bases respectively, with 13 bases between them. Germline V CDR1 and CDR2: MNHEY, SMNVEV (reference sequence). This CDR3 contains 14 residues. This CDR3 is CASSSQQGRYGYTF. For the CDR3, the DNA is TGTGCCAGCAGTTCACAACAGGGCCGCTATGGCTACACCTTC.

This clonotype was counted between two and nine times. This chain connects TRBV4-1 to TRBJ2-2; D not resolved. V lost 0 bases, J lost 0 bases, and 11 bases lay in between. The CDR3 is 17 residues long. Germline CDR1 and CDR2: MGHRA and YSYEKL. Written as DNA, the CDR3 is TGCGCCAGCAGCCAAGAAGGACGGGCCCCGAACACCGGGGAGCTGTTTTTT. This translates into CASSQEGRAPNTGELFF.

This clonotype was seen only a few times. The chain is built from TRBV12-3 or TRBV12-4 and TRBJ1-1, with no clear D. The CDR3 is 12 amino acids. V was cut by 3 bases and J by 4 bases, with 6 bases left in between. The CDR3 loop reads CASSLFGTEAFF. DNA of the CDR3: TGTGCCAGCAGTTTGTTCGGCACTGAAGCTTTCTTT.

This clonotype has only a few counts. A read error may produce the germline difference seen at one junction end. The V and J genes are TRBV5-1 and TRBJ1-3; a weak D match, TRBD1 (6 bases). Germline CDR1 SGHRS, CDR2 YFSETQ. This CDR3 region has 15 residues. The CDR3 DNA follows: TGCGCCAGCAGGTTGGGGGACATCTCTGGAAACACCATATATTTT. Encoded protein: CASRLGDISGNTIYF.

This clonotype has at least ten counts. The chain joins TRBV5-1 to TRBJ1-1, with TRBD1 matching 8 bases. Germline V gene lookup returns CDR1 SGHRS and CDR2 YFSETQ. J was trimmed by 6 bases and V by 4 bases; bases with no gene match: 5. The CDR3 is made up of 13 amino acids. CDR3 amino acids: CASSPQGDSEAFF. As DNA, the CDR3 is TGCGCCAGCAGCCCACAGGGGGATTCTGAAGCTTTCTTT.

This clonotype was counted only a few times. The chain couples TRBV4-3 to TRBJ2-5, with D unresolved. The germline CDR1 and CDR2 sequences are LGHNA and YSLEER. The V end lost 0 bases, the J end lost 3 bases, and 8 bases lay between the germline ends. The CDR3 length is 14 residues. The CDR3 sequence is CASSQDLTEETQYF. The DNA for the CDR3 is TGCGCCAGCAGCCAAGATTTAACAGAAGAGACCCAGTACTTC.

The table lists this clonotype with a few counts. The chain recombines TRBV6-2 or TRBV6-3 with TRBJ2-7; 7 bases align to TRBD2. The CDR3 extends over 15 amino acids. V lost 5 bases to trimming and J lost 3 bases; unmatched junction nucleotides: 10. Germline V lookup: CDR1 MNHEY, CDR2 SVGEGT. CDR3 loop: CASSRRTGGNYEQYV. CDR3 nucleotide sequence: TGTGCCAGCAGTCGCCGGACGGGGGGAAACTACGAGCAGTACGTC.

CDR3 protein: CASSLRFGTVNTEAFF. The DNA for the CDR3 is TGTGCCAGCAGCTTGAGGTTCGGGACAGTGAACACTGAAGCTTTCTTT. This chain links TRBV11-2 with TRBJ1-1; 7 positions agree with TRBD1. This CDR3 is 16 amino acids long. CDR1 SGHAT and CDR2 FQNNGV come from the germline V gene. V was pared by 3 bases and J by 0 bases, with 7 bases of the junction left unmatched.

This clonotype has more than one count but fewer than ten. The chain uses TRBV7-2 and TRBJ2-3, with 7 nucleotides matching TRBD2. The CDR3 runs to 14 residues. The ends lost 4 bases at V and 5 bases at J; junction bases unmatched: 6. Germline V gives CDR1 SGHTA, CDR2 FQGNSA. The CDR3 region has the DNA TGTGCCAGCAGCTCGGGACTATCTGGAGATACGCAGTATTTT. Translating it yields CASSSGLSGDTQYF.

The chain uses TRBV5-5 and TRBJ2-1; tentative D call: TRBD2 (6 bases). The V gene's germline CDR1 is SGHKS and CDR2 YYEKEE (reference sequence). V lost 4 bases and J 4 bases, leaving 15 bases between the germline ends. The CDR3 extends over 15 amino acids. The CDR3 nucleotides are TGTGCCAGCAGCCCGGGACTGACGAATTACAATGAGCAGTTCTTC. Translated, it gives CASSPGLTNYNEQFF. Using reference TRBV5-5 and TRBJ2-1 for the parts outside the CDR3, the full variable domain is DAGVTQSPTHLIKTRGQQVTLRCSPISGHKSVSWYQQVLGQGPQFIFQYYEKEERGRGNFPDRFSARQFPNYSSELNVNALLLGDSALYLCASSPGLTNYNEQFFGPGTRLTVL.

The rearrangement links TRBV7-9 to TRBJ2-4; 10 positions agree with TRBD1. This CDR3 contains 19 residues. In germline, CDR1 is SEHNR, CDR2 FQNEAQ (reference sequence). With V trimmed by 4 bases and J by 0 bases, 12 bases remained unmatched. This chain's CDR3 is CASSSPGQGFTLAKNIQYF. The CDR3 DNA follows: TGTGCCAGCAGCTCACCGGGACAGGGGTTCACCCTAGCCAAAAACATTCAGTACTTC.

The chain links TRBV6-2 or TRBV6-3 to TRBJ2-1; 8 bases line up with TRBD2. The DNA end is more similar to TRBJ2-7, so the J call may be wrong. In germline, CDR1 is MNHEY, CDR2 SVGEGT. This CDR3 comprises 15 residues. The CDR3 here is CASSRRGGSYNEQYF. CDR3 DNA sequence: TGTGCCAGCAGTCGACGGGGGGGGTCCTACAATGAGCAGTACTTC.

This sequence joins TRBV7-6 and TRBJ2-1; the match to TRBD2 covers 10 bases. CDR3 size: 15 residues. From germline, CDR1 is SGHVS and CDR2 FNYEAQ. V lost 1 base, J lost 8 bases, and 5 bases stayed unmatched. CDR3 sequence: CASSLVLAGVDEQFF. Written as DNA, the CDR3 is TGTGCCAGCAGCTTAGTTCTAGCGGGGGTTGATGAGCAGTTCTTC.

The CDR3 nucleotides read TGTGCCAGTCGTAAAGGGGGACAGGGGTACGTGGGCACTGAAGCTTTCTTT. Translation: CASRKGGQGYVGTEAFF. J is TRBJ1-1 and V is TRBV19; 10 positions match TRBD1. CDR3 length: 17 amino acids. Germline CDR1 is LNHDA and CDR2 is SQIVND (reference sequence). The junction had 16 bases not matched to a gene; V was cut back by 8 bases and J by 4 bases.

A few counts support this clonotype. CDR3 nucleotide sequence: TGTGCCAGCAGTTTCAGTTGGGTCGGAGAGACCCAGTACTTC. Amino acids: CASSFSWVGETQYF. V and J are TRBV12-3 or TRBV12-4 and TRBJ2-5; D remains unclear. V lost 3 bases to trimming and J lost 4 bases, with 12 bases between them. The CDR3 runs 14 residues.

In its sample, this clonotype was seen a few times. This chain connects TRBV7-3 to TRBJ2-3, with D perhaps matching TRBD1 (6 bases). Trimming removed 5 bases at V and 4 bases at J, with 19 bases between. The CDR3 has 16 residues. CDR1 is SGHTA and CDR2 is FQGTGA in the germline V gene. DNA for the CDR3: TGTGCCAGCAGCGCCTCCCCAGGGGTCGCACCAGATACGCAGTATTTT. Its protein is CASSASPGVAPDTQYF.

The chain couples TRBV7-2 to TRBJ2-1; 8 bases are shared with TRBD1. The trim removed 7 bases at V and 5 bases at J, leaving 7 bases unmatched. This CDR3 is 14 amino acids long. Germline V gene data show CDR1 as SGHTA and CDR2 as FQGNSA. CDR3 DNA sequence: TGTGCCAGCAACCAGGACAGGGTTAACAATGAGCAGTTCTTC. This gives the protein CASNQDRVNNEQFF.

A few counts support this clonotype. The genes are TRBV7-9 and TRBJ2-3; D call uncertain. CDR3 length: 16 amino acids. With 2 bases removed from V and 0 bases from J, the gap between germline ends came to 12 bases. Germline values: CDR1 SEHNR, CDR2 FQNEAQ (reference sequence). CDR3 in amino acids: CASSLTRRQSTDTQYF. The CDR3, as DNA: TGTGCCAGCAGCTTAACGCGGCGGCAGAGCACAGATACGCAGTATTTT.

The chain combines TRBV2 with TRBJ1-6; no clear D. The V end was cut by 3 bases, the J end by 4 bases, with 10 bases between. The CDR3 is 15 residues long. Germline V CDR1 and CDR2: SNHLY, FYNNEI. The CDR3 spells CASSENSPYNSPLHF. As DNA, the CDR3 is TGTGCCAGCAGTGAGAATTCCCCGTATAATTCACCCCTCCACTTT.

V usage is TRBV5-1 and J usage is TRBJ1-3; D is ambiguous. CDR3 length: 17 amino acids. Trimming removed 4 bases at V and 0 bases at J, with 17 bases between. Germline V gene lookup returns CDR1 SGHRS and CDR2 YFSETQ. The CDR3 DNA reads TGCGCCAGCAGCCTATACGCCGGGCCTTTCTCTGGAAACACCATATATTTT. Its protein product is CASSLYAGPFSGNTIYF.